This T cell receptor (beta chain) was captured in a study of blood T cell repertoires in COVID-19. Clones were sequenced by immunoSEQ multiplex PCR, and TCRdb holds only the in-frame ones, with some missing. The sample records 650,000 to 800,000 clones, about nine tenths being singletons. Germline CDR1 reads LGHNA; CDR2 reads YNFKEQ. This CDR3 is built from 16 residues. After removal of 0 bases from V and 8 bases from J, the junction contained 7 bases not matched to a gene. The receptor was isolated from a woman younger than 30 with acute or convalescent COVID-19. The chain combines TRBV4-2 with TRBJ2-1; 10 bases are a match to TRBD2. Material for sequencing was peripheral blood. The CDR3 DNA reads as TGTGCCAGCAGCCAAGATACAGCGGGGGGGCGGGATGAGCAGTTCTTC. Translation: CASSQDTAGGRDEQFF.